This entry lists 9 T cell receptor beta chains sequenced from one sample in a study of shared clonotypes between healthy human individuals. Sequencing was performed with immunoSEQ multiplex PCR; in TCRdb, only in-frame clones are kept and a portion is missing. Among roughly 2.1 million clones, under 95% were seen once, and the ten largest hold about 1.8%. Naive CD8 cells lacked CD45RO and underwent positive selection for CCR7, leaving out terminally differentiated effector memory CD45RA+ cells. Sequencing was carried out using naive CD8+ T cells from PBMCs. The receptors originated from a man in his late teens or twenties in good health. Some clones in this sample may be carry-over from other donors' samples.

J is TRBJ2-7 and V is TRBV18; tentative D call: TRBD2 (5 bases). The germline V and J ends were trimmed by 2 bases and 0 bases, with 14 bases remaining between them. The CDR3 is 16 amino acids. The germline V gene encodes CDR1 KGHSH and CDR2 LQKENI. The CDR3, as DNA: TGTGCCAGCTCACCAAAGCTAGCTAAGGACTCCTACGAGCAGTACTTC. Its translation: CASSPKLAKDSYEQYF.

This sequence joins TRBV11-3 and TRBJ2-5, with TRBD1 identical over 9 bases. Trimming took 5 bases from V and 5 from J; bases not matched to a gene: 6. The CDR3 runs 14 residues. The germline gives CDR1 SGHNT, CDR2 YENEEA. CDR3 sequence: CASSPDRGQETQYF. CDR3 in DNA: TGTGCCAGCAGCCCGGACAGGGGACAGGAGACCCAGTACTTC.

About this clone itself: Other DNA sequences within the sample encode an identical CDR3. The chain couples TRBV9 to TRBJ2-7, with D tentatively TRBD1 (6 bases). The CDR3 runs 13 residues. Trimming pared 2 bases from V and 5 bases from J, leaving 11 bases between. Germline lookup yields CDR1 SGDLS and CDR2 YYNGEE. The CDR3 protein is CASSVTGNNEQYF. The CDR3 nucleotides read TGTGCCAGCAGCGTTACAGGGAACAACGAGCAGTACTTC.

The rearrangement joins TRBV6-6 to TRBJ2-7; no firm D call. The CDR3 covers 12 residues. V was cut by 6 bases and J by 4 bases, with 10 bases left in between. Germline CDR1 and CDR2: MNHNY and SVGAGI (reference sequence). CDR3 residues: CASRSEAYEQYF. CDR3 coding DNA: TGTGCCAGCAGGAGTGAAGCTTACGAGCAGTACTTC.

V usage is TRBV9 and J usage is TRBJ1-4; 7 nucleotides align to TRBD1. Trimming took 4 bases from V and 5 from J; bases not matched to a gene: 8. The CDR3 spans 15 residues. Germline-derived CDR1 and CDR2 are SGDLS and YYNGEE. CDR3 sequence reads: CASSPGGQINEKLFF. Here the CDR3 DNA reads TGTGCCAGCAGCCCAGGGGGACAAATAAATGAAAAACTGTTTTTT.

This rearrangement joins TRBV18 to TRBJ2-5; D is unclear. The CDR3 sequence is 11 residues long. With 2 bases removed from V and 7 bases from J, the gap between germline ends came to 5 bases. Germline V gene sequence: CDR1 KGHSH, CDR2 LQKENI. DNA for the CDR3: TGTGCCAGCTCACCATCGGGGACCCAGTACTTC. This encodes CASSPSGTQYF.

The chain uses TRBV29-1 and TRBJ2-5; 9 positions match TRBD2. The junction had 3 bases not matched to a gene; V was cut back by 2 bases and J by 2 bases. The CDR3 length is 14 residues. Germline-derived CDR1 and CDR2 are SQVTM and ANQGSEA. In nucleotides, the CDR3 is TGCAGCGTTGAATTGACTAGCGGACAAGAGACCCAGTACTTC. This gives the protein CSVELTSGQETQYF. The variable domain in full, with the rest retrieved from reference TRBV29-1 and TRBJ2-5, is SAVISQKPSRDICQRGTSLTIQCQVDSQVTMMFWYRQQPGQSLTLIATANQGSEATYESGFVIDKFPISRPNLTFSTLTVSNMSPEDSSIYLCSVELTSGQETQYFGPGTRLLVL.

The chain employs TRBV27 and TRBJ1-5; D is uncertain. The CDR3 is made up of 12 amino acids. Germline loops: CDR1 MNHEY, CDR2 SMNVEV (reference sequence). V lost 6 bases to trimming and J lost 0 bases, with 3 bases between them. The CDR3 protein is CASRSSNQPQHF. CDR3 DNA sequence: TGTGCCAGCAGGAGTAGCAATCAGCCCCAGCATTTT.

The chain joins TRBV28 to TRBJ2-2; possibly TRBD2 for D (6 bases). V was trimmed by 7 bases and J by 5 bases, leaving 8 bases between them. This CDR3 comprises 12 residues. Looked up from germline, CDR1 is MDHEN and CDR2 is SYDVKM. The CDR3 bases are TGTGCCAGCATGGGAGGTACCGGGGAGCTGTTTTTT. Amino acids: CASMGGTGELFF.